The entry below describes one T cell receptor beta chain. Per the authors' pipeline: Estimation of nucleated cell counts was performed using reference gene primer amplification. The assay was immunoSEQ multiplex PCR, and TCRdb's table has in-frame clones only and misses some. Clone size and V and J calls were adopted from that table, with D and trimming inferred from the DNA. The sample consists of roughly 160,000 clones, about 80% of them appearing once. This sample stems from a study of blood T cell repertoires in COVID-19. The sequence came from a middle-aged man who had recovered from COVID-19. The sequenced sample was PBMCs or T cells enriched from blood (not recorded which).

The CDR3 sequence is CASRTGFNYGYTF. The DNA of the CDR3 is TGTGCCAGCAGAACAGGATTTAACTATGGCTACACCTTC. V is TRBV6-5 and J is TRBJ1-2; maybe TRBD1 (5 bases). Germline loops: CDR1 MNHEY, CDR2 SVGAGI. This CDR3 spans 13 amino acids. V shed 6 bases and J shed 1 base, with 9 bases lying between them.